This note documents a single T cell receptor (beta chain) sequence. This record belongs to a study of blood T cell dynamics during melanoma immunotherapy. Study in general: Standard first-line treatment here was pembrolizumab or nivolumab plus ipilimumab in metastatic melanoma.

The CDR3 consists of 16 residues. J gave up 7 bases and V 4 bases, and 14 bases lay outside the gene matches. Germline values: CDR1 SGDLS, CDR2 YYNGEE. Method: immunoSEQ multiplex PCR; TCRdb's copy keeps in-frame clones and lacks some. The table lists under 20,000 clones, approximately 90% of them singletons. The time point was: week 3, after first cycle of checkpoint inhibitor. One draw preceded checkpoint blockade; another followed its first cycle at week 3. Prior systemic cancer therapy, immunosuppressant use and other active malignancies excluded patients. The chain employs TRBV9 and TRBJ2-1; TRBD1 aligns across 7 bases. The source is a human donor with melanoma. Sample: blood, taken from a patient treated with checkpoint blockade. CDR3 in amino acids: CASSPARQGVLNEQFF. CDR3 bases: TGTGCCAGCAGCCCCGCCAGACAGGGTGTTTTGAATGAGCAGTTCTTC.